The TCR beta chain under discussion was sequenced for a study of technical replicates of blood from a handful of donors. The CDR3 runs 16 residues. Trimming shortened V by 4 bases and J by 0 bases, and 14 bases separated the two germline ends. Germline lookup yields CDR1 SGHNT and CDR2 YYREEE (reference sequence). Repertoires were generated with immunoSEQ multiplex PCR, while TCRdb's copy carries only in-frame clones and drops some. The table has roughly 65,000 clones, approximately 88% seen once; the top ten hold roughly 4.8%. The sample comprised PBMCs. The chain has TRBV5-4 and TRBJ2-1, with D possibly TRBD1 on 6 matching bases. The receptor comes from a human donor in good health. Some clones in this sample may be carry-over from other donors' samples. The CDR3 loop reads CASSPKAGASYNEQFF. As DNA, the CDR3 is TGTGCCAGCAGCCCCAAGGCAGGGGCCTCCTACAATGAGCAGTTCTTC.